Sequencing of this T cell receptor (beta chain) was carried out in a study of PD-L1 blockade in urothelial cancer. On the study more broadly: Patients went on atezolizumab around 2014, receiving 1,200 mg intravenously every 3 weeks. Men with urothelial cancer arising in the bladder made up about 90% of the roughly 29 patients.

The V end lost 6 bases, the J end lost 0 bases, and 9 bases lay between the germline ends. The CDR3 loop spans 14 amino acids. The germline V gene encodes CDR1 MNHNS and CDR2 SASEGT. Only in-frame clones appear in the TCRdb table, and some are missing; sequencing was by immunoSEQ multiplex PCR. Among over 40,000 clones listed, around 84% were seen once. Specified time point: peripheral blood 6 weeks after treatment start. The J gene is TRBJ2-1, the V gene TRBV6-1; D call uncertain. The sample in question was PBMCs, obtained around atezolizumab (anti-PD-L1) treatment. This sequence originates from a man between 65 and 85 years old with urothelial cancer. CDR3 DNA sequence: TGTGCCAGCAGCTATGAGAGCTCCTACAATGAGCAGTTCTTC. This sequence encodes CASSYESSYNEQFF.